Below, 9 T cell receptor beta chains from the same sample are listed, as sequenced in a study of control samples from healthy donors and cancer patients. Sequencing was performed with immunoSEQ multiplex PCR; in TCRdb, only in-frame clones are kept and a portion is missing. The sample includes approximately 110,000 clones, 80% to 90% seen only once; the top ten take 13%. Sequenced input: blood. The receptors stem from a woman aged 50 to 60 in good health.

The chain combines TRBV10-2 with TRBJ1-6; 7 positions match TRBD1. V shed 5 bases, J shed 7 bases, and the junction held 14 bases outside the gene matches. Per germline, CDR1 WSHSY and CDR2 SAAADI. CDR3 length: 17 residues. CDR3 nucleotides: TGCGCCAGCAGTCTCCCGAGACAGGGATCGGGAAATTCACCCCTCCACTTT. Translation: CASSLPRQGSGNSPLHF.

The CDR3 DNA sequence: TGTGCCAGCAGCTTGGACAACGTGTACAATGAGCAGTTCTTC. Protein product: CASSLDNVYNEQFF. The rearrangement links TRBV5-6 to TRBJ2-1; D is ambiguous. This CDR3 has 14 residues. V was trimmed by 0 bases and J by 4 bases, leaving 8 bases between them. Germline CDR1 is SGHDT and CDR2 is YYEEEE.

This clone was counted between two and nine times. The DNA of the CDR3 is TGTGCCAGCAGCCTGCCGGGAGATTCTCCCTATGAGCAGTTCTTC. Translated: CASSLPGDSPYEQFF. The chain couples TRBV14 to TRBJ2-1; D might be TRBD2 (6 bases). Germline CDR1 and CDR2: SGHDN and FVKESK. V was shortened by 4 bases and J by 8 bases, with 18 bases between the two germline ends. This CDR3 comprises 15 residues.

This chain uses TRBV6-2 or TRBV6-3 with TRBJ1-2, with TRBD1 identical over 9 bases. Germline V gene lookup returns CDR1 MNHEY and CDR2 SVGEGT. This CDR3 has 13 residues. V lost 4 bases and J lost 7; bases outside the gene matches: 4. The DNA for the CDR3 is TGTGCCAGCAGTTCGGACAGGGGATCTGGCTACACCTTC. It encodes CASSSDRGSGYTF.

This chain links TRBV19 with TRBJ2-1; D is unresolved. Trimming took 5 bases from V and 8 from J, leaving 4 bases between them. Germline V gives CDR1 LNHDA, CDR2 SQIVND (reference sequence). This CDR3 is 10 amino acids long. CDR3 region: CASSEHEQFF. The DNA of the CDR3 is TGTGCCAGTAGTGAACATGAGCAGTTCTTC.

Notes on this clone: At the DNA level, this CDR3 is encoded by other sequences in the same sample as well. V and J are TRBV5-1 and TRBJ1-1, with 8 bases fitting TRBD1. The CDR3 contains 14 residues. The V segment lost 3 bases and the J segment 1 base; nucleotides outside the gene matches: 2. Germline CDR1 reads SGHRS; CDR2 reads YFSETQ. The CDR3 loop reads CASSSDRGNTEAFF. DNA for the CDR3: TGCGCCAGCAGCTCTGACAGGGGGAACACTGAAGCTTTCTTT.

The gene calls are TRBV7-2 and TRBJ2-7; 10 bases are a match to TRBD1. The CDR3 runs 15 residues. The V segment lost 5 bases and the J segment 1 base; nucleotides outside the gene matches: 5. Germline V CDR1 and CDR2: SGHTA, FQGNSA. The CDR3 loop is CASSDRTGGSYEQYF. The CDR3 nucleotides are TGTGCCAGCAGCGATCGGACAGGGGGGTCCTACGAGCAGTACTTC.

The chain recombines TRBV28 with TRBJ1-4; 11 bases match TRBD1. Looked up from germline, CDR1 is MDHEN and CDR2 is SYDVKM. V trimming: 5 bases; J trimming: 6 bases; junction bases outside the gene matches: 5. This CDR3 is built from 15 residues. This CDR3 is CASSPRTGGYEKLFF. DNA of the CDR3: TGTGCCAGCAGTCCCCGGACAGGGGGCTATGAAAAACTGTTTTTT.

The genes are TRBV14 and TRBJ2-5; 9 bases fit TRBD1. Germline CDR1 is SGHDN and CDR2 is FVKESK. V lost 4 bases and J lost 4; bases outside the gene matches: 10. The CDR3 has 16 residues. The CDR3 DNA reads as TGTGCCAGCAGCCCCCGGGGGGACAGGGTGAGAGAGACCCAGTACTTC. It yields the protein CASSPRGDRVRETQYF.